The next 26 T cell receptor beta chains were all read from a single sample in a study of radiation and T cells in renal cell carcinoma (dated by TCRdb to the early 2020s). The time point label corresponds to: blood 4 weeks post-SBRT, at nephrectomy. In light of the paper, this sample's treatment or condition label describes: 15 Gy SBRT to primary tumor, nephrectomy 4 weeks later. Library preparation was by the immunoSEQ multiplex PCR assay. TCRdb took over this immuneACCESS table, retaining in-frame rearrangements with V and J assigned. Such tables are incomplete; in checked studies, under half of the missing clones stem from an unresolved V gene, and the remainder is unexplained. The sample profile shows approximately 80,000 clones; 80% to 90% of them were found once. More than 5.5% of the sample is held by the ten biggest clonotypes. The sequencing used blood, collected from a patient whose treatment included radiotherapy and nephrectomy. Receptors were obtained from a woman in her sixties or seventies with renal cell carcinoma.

The CDR3 sequence is CSVGQGALNEQFF. For the CDR3, the DNA is TGCAGCGTGGGACAGGGGGCACTTAATGAGCAGTTCTTC. The genes are TRBV29-1 and TRBJ2-1, with 12 bases matching TRBD1. This CDR3 is built from 13 residues. CDR1 and CDR2 from the germline V gene are SQVTM and ANQGSEA. With V trimmed by 6 bases and J by 7 bases, 4 bases remained unmatched.

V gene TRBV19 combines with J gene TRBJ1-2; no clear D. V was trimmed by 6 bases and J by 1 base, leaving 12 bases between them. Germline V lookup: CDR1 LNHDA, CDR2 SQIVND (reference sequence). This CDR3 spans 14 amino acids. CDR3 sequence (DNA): TGTGCCAGTAGCCCAAGGGCAGGTAACTATGGCTACACCTTC. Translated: CASSPRAGNYGYTF.

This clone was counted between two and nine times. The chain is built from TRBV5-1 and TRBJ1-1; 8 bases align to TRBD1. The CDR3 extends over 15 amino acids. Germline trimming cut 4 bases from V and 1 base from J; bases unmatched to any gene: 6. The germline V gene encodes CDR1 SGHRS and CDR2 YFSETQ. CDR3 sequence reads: CASSPGGGGNTEAFF. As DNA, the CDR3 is TGCGCCAGCAGCCCAGGGGGCGGGGGGAACACTGAAGCTTTCTTT. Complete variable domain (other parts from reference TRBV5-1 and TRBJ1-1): KAGVTQTPRYLIKTRGQQVTLSCSPISGHRSVSWYQQTPGQGLQFLFEYFSETQRNKGNFPGRFSGRQFSNSRSEMNVSTLELGDSALYLCASSPGGGGNTEAFFGQGTRLTVV.

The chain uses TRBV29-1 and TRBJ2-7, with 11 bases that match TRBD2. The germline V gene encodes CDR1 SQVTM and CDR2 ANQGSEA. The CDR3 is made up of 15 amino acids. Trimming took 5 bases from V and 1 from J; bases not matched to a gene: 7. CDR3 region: CSVKLAGADSYEQYF. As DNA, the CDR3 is TGCAGCGTTAAACTAGCGGGGGCTGATTCCTACGAGCAGTACTTC.

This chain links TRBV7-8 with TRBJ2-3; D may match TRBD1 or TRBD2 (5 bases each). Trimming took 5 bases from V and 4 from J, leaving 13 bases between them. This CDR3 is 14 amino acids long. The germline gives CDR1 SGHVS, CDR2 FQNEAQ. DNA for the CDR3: TGTGCCAGCAGCCTCCGAGAGGGGTCAGATACGCAGTATTTT. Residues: CASSLREGSDTQYF.

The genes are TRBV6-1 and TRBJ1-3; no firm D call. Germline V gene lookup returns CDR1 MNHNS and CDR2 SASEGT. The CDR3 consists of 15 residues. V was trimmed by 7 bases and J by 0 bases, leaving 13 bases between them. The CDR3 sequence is CASTREDLSGNTIYF. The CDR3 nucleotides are TGTGCCAGCACACGCGAAGACCTCTCTGGAAACACCATATATTTT.

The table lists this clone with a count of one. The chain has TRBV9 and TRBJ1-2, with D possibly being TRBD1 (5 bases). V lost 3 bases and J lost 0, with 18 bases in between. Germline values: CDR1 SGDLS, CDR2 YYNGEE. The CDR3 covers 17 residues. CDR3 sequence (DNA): TGTGCCAGCAGCGCCTTGAGGGGACCGATCACTAACTATGGCTACACCTTC. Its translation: CASSALRGPITNYGYTF.

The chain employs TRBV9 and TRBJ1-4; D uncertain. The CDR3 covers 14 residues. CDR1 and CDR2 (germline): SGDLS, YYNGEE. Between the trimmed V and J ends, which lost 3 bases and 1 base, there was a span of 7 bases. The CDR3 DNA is TGTGCCAGCAGCGCGGTAGGAACTAATGAAAAACTGTTTTTT. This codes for CASSAVGTNEKLFF. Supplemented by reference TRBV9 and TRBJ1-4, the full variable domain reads DSGVTQTPKHLITATGQRVTLRCSPRSGDLSVYWYQQSLDQGLQFLIQYYNGEERAKGNILERFSAQQFPDLHSELNLSSLELGDSALYFCASSAVGTNEKLFFGSGTQLSVL.

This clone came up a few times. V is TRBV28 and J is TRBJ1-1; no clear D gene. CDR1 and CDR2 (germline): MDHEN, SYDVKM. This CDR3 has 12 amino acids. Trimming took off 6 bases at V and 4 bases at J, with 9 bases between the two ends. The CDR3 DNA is TGTGCCAGCAGCCCGGGCATCACTGAAGCTTTCTTT. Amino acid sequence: CASSPGITEAFF.

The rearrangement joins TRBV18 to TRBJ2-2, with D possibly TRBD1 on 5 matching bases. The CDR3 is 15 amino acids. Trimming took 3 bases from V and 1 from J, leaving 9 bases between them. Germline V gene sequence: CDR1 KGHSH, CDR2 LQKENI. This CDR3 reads CASSPEQVNTGELFF. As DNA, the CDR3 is TGTGCCAGCTCACCGGAACAGGTGAACACCGGGGAGCTGTTTTTT.

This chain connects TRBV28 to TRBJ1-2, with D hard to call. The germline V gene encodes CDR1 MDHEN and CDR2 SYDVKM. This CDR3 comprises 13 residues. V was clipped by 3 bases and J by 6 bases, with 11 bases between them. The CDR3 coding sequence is TGTGCCAGCAGTTTGTATTCCAGAGATGGCTACACCTTC. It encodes CASSLYSRDGYTF.

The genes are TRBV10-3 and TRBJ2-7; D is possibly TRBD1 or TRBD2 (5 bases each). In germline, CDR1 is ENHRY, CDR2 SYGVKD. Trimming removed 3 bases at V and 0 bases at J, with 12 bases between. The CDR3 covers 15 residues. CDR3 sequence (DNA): TGTGCCATCAGTGAAAACGGGGCAAGCTCCTACGAGCAGTACTTC. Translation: CAISENGASSYEQYF.

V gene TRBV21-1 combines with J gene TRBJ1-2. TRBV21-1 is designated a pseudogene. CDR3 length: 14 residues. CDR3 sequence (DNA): TGTGCCAGCAGCAAAGCGGAGCCCCTGTGGGGCTACACCTTC. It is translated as CASSKAEPLWGYTF.

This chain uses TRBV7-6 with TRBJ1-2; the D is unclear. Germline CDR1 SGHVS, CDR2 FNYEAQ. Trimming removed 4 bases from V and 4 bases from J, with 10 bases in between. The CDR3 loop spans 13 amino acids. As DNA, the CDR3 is TGTGCCAGCAGCTCTCCGGCTGGCTATGGCTACACCTTC. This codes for CASSSPAGYGYTF.

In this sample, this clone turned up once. The CDR3, as DNA: TGTGCCAGCAGCCCTCTTTATGTTGGGGGCTTAGGTATCAATCAGCCCCAGCATTTT. Protein sequence: CASSPLYVGGLGINQPQHF. This chain joins TRBV28 and TRBJ1-5; TRBD1 is a possible D gene (6 bases). This CDR3 region has 19 residues. Germline V gene sequence: CDR1 MDHEN, CDR2 SYDVKM. Trimming shortened V by 6 bases and J by 3 bases, and 27 bases separated the two germline ends.

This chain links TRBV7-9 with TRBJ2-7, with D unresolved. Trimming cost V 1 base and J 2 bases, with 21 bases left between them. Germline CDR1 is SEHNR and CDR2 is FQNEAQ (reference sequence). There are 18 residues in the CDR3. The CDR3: CASSLDAIEPGRAYEQYF. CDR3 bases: TGTGCCAGCAGCTTAGACGCGATCGAGCCGGGCCGAGCCTACGAGCAGTACTTC.

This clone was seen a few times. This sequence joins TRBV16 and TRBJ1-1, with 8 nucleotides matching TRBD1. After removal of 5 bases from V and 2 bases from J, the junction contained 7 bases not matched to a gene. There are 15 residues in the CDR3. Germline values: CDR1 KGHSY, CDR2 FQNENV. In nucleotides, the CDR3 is TGTGCCAGCAGCAAACGGACAGGGCCTAACACTGAAGCTTTCTTT. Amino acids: CASSKRTGPNTEAFF.

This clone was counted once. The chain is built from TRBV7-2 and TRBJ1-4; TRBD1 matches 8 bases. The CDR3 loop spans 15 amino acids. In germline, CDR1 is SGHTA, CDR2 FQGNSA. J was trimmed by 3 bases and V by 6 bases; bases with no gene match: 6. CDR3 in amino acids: CASRRTGSANEKLFF. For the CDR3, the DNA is TGTGCCAGCAGGCGGACAGGGTCAGCTAATGAAAAACTGTTTTTT.

The CDR3 coding sequence is TGTGCCAGCAGTTTAATGGCAGCTAACTATGGCTACACCTTC. Translation: CASSLMAANYGYTF. J is TRBJ1-2 and V is TRBV27; D uncertain. V shed 2 bases and J shed 0 bases, with 7 bases lying between them. Per germline, CDR1 MNHEY and CDR2 SMNVEV (reference sequence). The CDR3 loop spans 14 amino acids.

The CDR3 DNA reads TGTGCCAGCACGGGACAGGGGGACACTGAAGCTTTCTTT. It encodes CASTGQGDTEAFF. The chain uses TRBV2 and TRBJ1-1; TRBD1 agrees at 11 bases. V dropped 7 bases and J dropped 3; count of bases not matched to a gene: 1. Germline CDR1 SNHLY, CDR2 FYNNEI. There are 13 residues in the CDR3.

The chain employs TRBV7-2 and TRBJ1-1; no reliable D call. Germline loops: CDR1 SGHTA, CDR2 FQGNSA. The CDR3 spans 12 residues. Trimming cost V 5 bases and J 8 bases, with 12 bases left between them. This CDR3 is CASSVGRREAFF. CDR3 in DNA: TGTGCCAGCAGCGTCGGACGCCGAGAAGCTTTCTTT. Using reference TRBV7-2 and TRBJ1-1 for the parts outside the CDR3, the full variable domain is GAGVSQSPSNKVTEKGKDVELRCDPISGHTALYWYRQSLGQGLEFLIYFQGNSAPDKSGLPSDRFSAERTGGSVSTLTIQRTQQEDSAVYLCASSVGRREAFFGQGTRLTVV.

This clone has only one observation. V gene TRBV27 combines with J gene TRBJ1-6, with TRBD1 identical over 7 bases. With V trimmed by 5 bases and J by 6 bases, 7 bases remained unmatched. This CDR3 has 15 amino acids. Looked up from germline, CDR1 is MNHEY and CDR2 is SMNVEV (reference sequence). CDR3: CASSTGTAFNSPLHF. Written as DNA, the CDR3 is TGTGCCAGCAGTACGGGGACAGCCTTTAATTCACCCCTCCACTTT.

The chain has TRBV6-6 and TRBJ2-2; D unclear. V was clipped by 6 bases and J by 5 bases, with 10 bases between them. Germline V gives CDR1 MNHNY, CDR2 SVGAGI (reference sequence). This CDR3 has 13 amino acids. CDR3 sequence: CASSPAKTGELFF. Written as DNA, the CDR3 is TGTGCCAGCAGCCCCGCTAAGACCGGGGAGCTGTTTTTT.

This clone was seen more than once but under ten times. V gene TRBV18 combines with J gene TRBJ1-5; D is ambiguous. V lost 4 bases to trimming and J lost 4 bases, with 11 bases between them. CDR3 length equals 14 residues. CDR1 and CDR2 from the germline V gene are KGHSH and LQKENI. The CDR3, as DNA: TGTGCCAGCTCACGAACAGACCAGAATCAGCCCCAGCATTTT. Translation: CASSRTDQNQPQHF. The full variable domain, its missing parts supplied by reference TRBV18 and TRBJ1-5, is NAGVMQNPRHLVRRRGQEARLRCSPMKGHSHVYWYRQLPEEGLKFMVYLQKENIIDESGMPKERFSAEFPKEGPSILRIQQVVRGDSAAYFCASSRTDQNQPQHFGDGTRLSIL.

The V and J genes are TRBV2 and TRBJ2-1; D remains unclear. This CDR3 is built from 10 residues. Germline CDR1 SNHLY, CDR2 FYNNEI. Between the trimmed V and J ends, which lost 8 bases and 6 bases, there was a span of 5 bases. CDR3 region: CASAVNEQFF. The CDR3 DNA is TGTGCCAGCGCTGTCAATGAGCAGTTCTTC.

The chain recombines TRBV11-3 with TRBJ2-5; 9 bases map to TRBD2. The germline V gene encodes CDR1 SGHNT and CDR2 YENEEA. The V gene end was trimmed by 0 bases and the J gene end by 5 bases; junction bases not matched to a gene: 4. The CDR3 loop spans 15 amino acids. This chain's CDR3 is CASSLDPRGGETQYF. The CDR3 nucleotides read TGTGCCAGCAGCTTAGATCCGCGGGGGGGGGAGACCCAGTACTTC. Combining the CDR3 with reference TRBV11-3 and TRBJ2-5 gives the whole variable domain EAGVVQSPRYKIIEKKQPVAFWCNPISGHNTLYWYLQNLGQGPELLIRYENEEAVDDSQLPKDRFSAERLKGVDSTLKIQPAELGDSAVYLCASSLDPRGGETQYFGPGTRLLVL.